The clone carrying this T cell receptor (beta chain) was counted ten times or more. The junction does not match germline at one end; this may be a read error. This sample is part of a study of response to subunit inactivated influenza vaccine. Germline V CDR1 and CDR2: MNHEY, SVGEGT. This CDR3 has 12 amino acids. Using its own MiXCR run on the RT-PCR reads, TCRdb lists one record per CDR3 protein. The table shows roughly 160,000 distinct CDR3 sequences, with 11% occurring only once. The V gene is TRBV6-2 or TRBV6-3, the J gene TRBJ2-7, with D unclear. This receptor was identified in a man aged 50-60 years who received an inactivated influenza vaccine. The source was non-naive T cells sorted from PBMCs, collected about 6 weeks after vaccination. The CDR3 DNA follows: TGTGCCAGCAGATACTACTCCTACGAGCAGTACTTC. Translating it yields CASRYYSYEQYF.